This is a list of T cell receptor beta chains from one sample in a study of identical twins. TCRdb called the 5' RACE reads again in MiXCR, with one record for every CDR3 protein. Of 700,000 or so distinct CDR3 sequences listed, roughly 20% are singletons. This sample also appeared in a second study, on T cells expressing NK-cell markers.

Sequencing input: PBMCs. The receptors were gathered from a woman aged 18 to 35 in good health. Each CDR3 is given with its conserved first and last residue. A D gene is named only where the DNA matches it firmly. Only some rows state a clone size, as once, few, many or a class for expanded clones.

V gene	clone size	D gene	J gene	CDR3 protein	CDR3 DNA
TRBV12-5	once	TRBD1	TRBJ2-1	CASGLVLGQGKKNEQFF	TGTGCTAGTGGTTTGGTCCTTGGACAGGGCAAGAAGAATGAGCAGTTCTTC
TRBV7-9	.	.	TRBJ2-5	CASSLIVSTGTQYF	TGTGCCAGCAGCTTAATAGTCTCCACTGGGACCCAGTACTTC
TRBV18	.	.	TRBJ2-7	CASSPVSTSRSSYEQYF	TGTGCCAGCTCACCAGTAAGTACAAGCCGTAGCTCCTACGAGCAGTACTTC
TRBV29-1	.	.	TRBJ2-5	CTAQGHQETQYF	TGCACCGCACAGGGCCATCAAGAGACCCAGTACTTC
TRBV5-1	many	TRBD1	TRBJ2-7	CASSLRQGAHEQYF	TGTGCCAGCAGTCTTCGACAGGGCGCCCACGAGCAGTACTTC
TRBV10-1	.	.	TRBJ2-5	CASSESGAQETQYF	TGCGCCAGCAGTGAGTCAGGGGCCCAAGAGACCCAGTACTTC
TRBV6-5	.	.	TRBJ1-2	CASSYSGQGWHYTF	TGTGCCAGCAGTTACTCCGGCCAGGGTTGGCACTACACCTTC
TRBV5-1	few	.	TRBJ2-7	CASSFAVTYEQYF	TGCGCCAGCAGCTTCGCGGTTACCTACGAGCAGTACTTC
TRBV20-1	.	TRBD2	TRBJ2-5	CSARPSGGTQYF	TGCAGTGCTAGGCCTAGCGGGGGGACCCAGTACTTC
TRBV10-3	many	.	TRBJ2-2	CAITETGRGLGGELFF	TGTGCCATCACCGAAACGGGGCGCGGATTGGGCGGGGAGCTGTTTTTT
TRBV3-1	few	.	TRBJ2-7	CASSQFAGSSYEQYF	TGTGCCAGCAGCCAGTTTGCAGGGAGCTCCTACGAGCAGTACTTC
TRBV29-1	many	.	TRBJ2-7	CSVAMGTYEQYF	TGCAGCGTTGCAATGGGCACCTACGAGCAGTACTTC
TRBV4-3	few	TRBD1	TRBJ2-7	CASSQADRGGYEQYF	TGCGCCAGCAGCCAAGCCGACAGGGGGGGCTACGAGCAGTACTTC
TRBV5-1	.	TRBD2	TRBJ2-7	CASSPGGTQYEQYF	TGCGCCAGCAGCCCCGGGGGGACCCAGTACGAGCAGTACTTC
TRBV29-1	few	.	TRBJ2-7	CSYGGVRNEQYF	TGCAGCTATGGGGGAGTGAGGAACGAGCAGTACTTC
TRBV7-8	few	.	TRBJ2-7	CASSLASTAYEQYF	TGTGCCAGCAGCTTAGCTTCGACAGCCTACGAGCAGTACTTC
TRBV7-9	.	.	TRBJ2-3	CASSFSSRSTDTQYF	TGTGCCAGCAGCTTTTCTAGTAGAAGCACAGATACGCAGTATTTT
TRBV20-1	.	TRBD2	TRBJ2-1	CSARELASGNLF	TGCAGTGCTAGAGAGTTAGCTAGCGGGAACCTCTTC
TRBV12-3/TRBV12-4	few	.	TRBJ2-7	CASGRENEQYF	TGTGCCAGCGGTAGGGAAAACGAGCAGTACTTC
TRBV12-5	few	.	TRBJ1-2	CARNDGINYGYTF	TGTGCTAGAAACGACGGCATAAACTATGGCTACACCTTC
TRBV27	few	TRBD1	TRBJ2-7	CASSPTGGGHEQYF	TGTGCCAGCAGTCCGACAGGGGGAGGCCACGAGCAGTACTTC
TRBV5-6	few	TRBD2	TRBJ2-1	CASSLDGGAYNEQFF	TGTGCCAGCAGCTTGGACGGGGGGGCCTACAATGAGCAGTTCTTC
TRBV20-1	many	.	TRBJ2-1	CSARRGEQFF	TGCAGTGCTAGGAGGGGTGAGCAGTTCTTC
TRBV15	many	.	TRBJ2-7	CATSREVSPYEQYF	TGTGCCACCAGCAGAGAGGTTTCCCCCTACGAGCAGTACTTC
TRBV20-1	few	.	TRBJ2-7	CSASGDGRRLYF	TGCAGTGCTAGTGGCGATGGGAGAAGGTTATACTTC
TRBV4-2	few	.	TRBJ2-1	CASSQEGAYNEQFF	TGTGCCAGCAGCCAAGAAGGTGCGTACAATGAGCAGTTCTTC
TRBV29-1	.	TRBD1	TRBJ2-1	CSVAGQSSSNEQFF	TGCAGCGTTGCGGGACAGTCGTCCAGCAATGAGCAGTTCTTC
TRBV12-3/TRBV12-4	few	TRBD1	TRBJ1-1	CASSPQGVDTEAFF	TGTGCCAGCAGTCCACAGGGGGTCGACACTGAAGCTTTCTTT
TRBV20-1	few	TRBD2	TRBJ2-3	CSAKGLAGGDEDTQYF	TGCAGTGCTAAGGGTCTAGCGGGAGGCGATGAAGATACGCAGTATTTT
TRBV14	.	.	TRBJ1-2	CASSQDWVAGHHGYTF	TGTGCCAGCAGCCAAGATTGGGTGGCCGGCCACCATGGCTACACCTTC
TRBV20-1	many	TRBD2	TRBJ2-7	CSAKVGGVTYEQYF	TGCAGTGCTAAGGTGGGAGGGGTTACCTACGAGCAGTACTTC
TRBV5-1	once	.	TRBJ2-2	CASKETRTNTGELFF	TGCGCCAGCAAAGAGACAAGGACGAACACCGGGGAGCTGTTTTTT
TRBV2	.	.	TRBJ2-1	CASRLSREFEQFF	TGTGCCAGCAGGCTATCCCGAGAGTTTGAGCAGTTCTTC
TRBV5-6	few	TRBD1	TRBJ2-7	CASSFYDRDRYEQYF	TGTGCCAGCAGCTTCTATGACAGGGACCGGTACGAGCAGTACTTC
TRBV5-1	many	.	TRBJ2-1	CASSLGASSYNEQFF	TGTGCCAGCAGTTTGGGGGCCAGCTCCTACAATGAGCAGTTCTTC
TRBV10-3	.	.	TRBJ2-7	CAISEGSWFSYEQYF	TGTGCCATCAGTGAGGGTAGTTGGTTTTCCTACGAGCAGTACTTC
TRBV7-2	many	.	TRBJ2-6	CASSLQGTGANVLTF	TGTGCCAGCAGCTTACAGGGGACTGGGGCCAACGTCCTGACTTTC
TRBV3-1	.	.	TRBJ2-5	CASSPPGIQETQYF	TGTGCCAGCAGCCCTCCGGGAATCCAAGAGACCCAGTACTTC
TRBV5-6	few	.	TRBJ2-3	CASSLGGEPYTQYF	TGTGCCAGCAGCTTGGGAGGTGAGCCTTATACGCAGTATTTT
TRBV7-3	many	TRBD1	TRBJ1-1	CASSQTGEDTEAFF	TGTGCCAGCAGCCAGACAGGGGAGGACACTGAAGCTTTCTTT
TRBV25-1	.	.	TRBJ2-5	CASSEGGLVEETQYF	TGTGCCAGCAGTGAGGGGGGACTTGTAGAAGAGACCCAGTACTTC
TRBV29-1	few	TRBD2	TRBJ2-3	CSVAKRGPTDTQYF	TGCAGCGTTGCCAAGCGGGGACCCACAGATACGCAGTATTTT
TRBV7-9	.	.	TRBJ2-1	CATDGSSYNEQFF	TGTGCCACCGACGGGAGCTCCTACAATGAGCAGTTCTTC
TRBV7-2	few	.	TRBJ1-2	CASSLVENYGYTF	TGTGCCAGCAGCTTAGTAGAAAACTATGGCTACACCTTC